The 19 T cell receptor beta chains in this list originate from one sample, sequenced in a study of long-term antiretroviral therapy in people with HIV. immunoSEQ v3.0 was run at survey level. The method was immunoSEQ multiplex PCR; TCRdb's version includes in-frame clones alone and lacks a portion of them. The table lists about 42,000 clones, 86% of them singletons. This specimen consisted of unsorted PBMCs, obtained 0.1 years before starting antiretroviral therapy. The receptors come from a woman aged 50 to 60 with HIV.

Only one count was recorded for this clone. The rearrangement uses TRBV10-3 and TRBJ1-1; unclear D gene. From germline, CDR1 is ENHRY and CDR2 SYGVKD. The CDR3 is 13 residues long. The germline V and J ends were trimmed by 6 bases and 0 bases, with 8 bases remaining between them. In DNA, the CDR3 is TGTGCCATCAGCCCGGCCATGAACACTGAAGCTTTCTTT. This translates into CAISPAMNTEAFF.

The gene calls are TRBV18 and TRBJ1-3; TRBD1 agrees at 7 bases. With V trimmed by 4 bases and J by 0 bases, 3 bases remained unmatched. Germline V gene lookup returns CDR1 KGHSH and CDR2 LQKENI. This CDR3 comprises 15 residues. The DNA of the CDR3 is TGTGCCAGCTCACTGGGGACAGCCTCTGGAAACACCATATATTTT. Translating it yields CASSLGTASGNTIYF.

The chain links TRBV4-1 to TRBJ2-7; unclear D gene. The germline V and J ends were trimmed by 4 bases and 3 bases, with 16 bases remaining between them. The CDR3 loop spans 15 amino acids. Looked up from germline, CDR1 is MGHRA and CDR2 is YSYEKL. The CDR3 DNA reads TGCGCCAGCAGCCTAGACCAACGTGGGGACTACGAGCAGTACTTC. Residues: CASSLDQRGDYEQYF.

This clone was detected a few times. The chain has TRBV7-4 and TRBJ2-3; maybe TRBD2 (5 bases). V lost 5 bases to trimming and J lost 4 bases, with 16 bases between them. Per germline, CDR1 SGHVT and CDR2 SQSDAQ. The CDR3 spans 15 residues. The CDR3 sequence: CASSTRSGKADTQYF. The DNA of the CDR3 is TGTGCCAGCAGCACCCGGTCGGGGAAGGCAGATACGCAGTATTTT.

The chain combines TRBV9 with TRBJ1-6, with D unresolved. Per the germline V gene, CDR1 is SGDLS and CDR2 is YYNGEE. CDR3 length: 15 amino acids. Deletions cut 3 bases from V and 0 bases from J, with 7 bases between. CDR3 residues: CASSARSSYNSPLHF. CDR3 nucleotides: TGTGCCAGCAGCGCCCGCAGCTCCTATAATTCACCCCTCCACTTT.

The chain carries TRBV5-1 and TRBJ1-6, with TRBD1 matching 8 bases. With V trimmed by 0 bases and J by 2 bases, 10 bases remained unmatched. From germline, CDR1 is SGHRS and CDR2 YFSETQ. The CDR3 extends over 19 amino acids. CDR3 sequence (DNA): TGCGCCAGCAGCTTGGGGCCCCGGGACAGGTCGGCCTATAATTCACCCCTCCACTTT. Translation gives CASSLGPRDRSAYNSPLHF.

The chain carries TRBV29-1 and TRBJ1-1; tentatively, D is TRBD1 (6 bases). The CDR3 sequence is 13 residues long. V lost 3 bases and J lost 3, with 11 bases in between. From germline, CDR1 is SQVTM and CDR2 ANQGSEA. CDR3 loop: CSVDPGADTEAFF. CDR3 nucleotide sequence: TGCAGCGTTGATCCGGGGGCAGACACTGAAGCTTTCTTT.

This sequence joins TRBV7-6 and TRBJ2-7, with D perhaps given as TRBD1 or TRBD2 (5 bases each). The CDR3 spans 15 residues. Germline V gene lookup returns CDR1 SGHVS and CDR2 FNYEAQ. V was cut by 2 bases and J by 1 base, with 12 bases left in between. This CDR3 is CASSLREEGSYEQYF. In DNA form, the CDR3 reads TGTGCCAGCAGCTTACGGGAAGAGGGGTCCTACGAGCAGTACTTC.

The rearrangement joins TRBV4-2 to TRBJ2-5, with TRBD2 identical over 10 bases. Trimming at V came to 0 bases and at J to 4 bases, leaving 5 bases not matched to a gene. CDR3 size: 16 residues. CDR1 is LGHNA and CDR2 is YNFKEQ in the germline V gene. CDR3 protein: CASSQDPAGGLETQYF. As DNA, the CDR3 is TGTGCCAGCAGCCAAGATCCAGCGGGGGGGTTAGAGACCCAGTACTTC.

The rearrangement joins TRBV27 to TRBJ2-7, with 10 bases lining up with TRBD1. Trimming took 4 bases from V and 4 from J; bases not matched to a gene: 7. This CDR3 is 15 amino acids long. Germline V lookup: CDR1 MNHEY, CDR2 SMNVEV (reference sequence). The CDR3 region is CASSSGTGVRYEQYF. The CDR3 DNA follows: TGTGCCAGCAGTTCGGGGACAGGGGTCAGGTACGAGCAGTACTTC.

V gene TRBV9 combines with J gene TRBJ2-5; 10 nucleotides line up with TRBD1. Germline values: CDR1 SGDLS, CDR2 YYNGEE. The CDR3 totals 15 residues. J was trimmed by 5 bases and V by 6 bases; bases with no gene match: 10. The DNA of the CDR3 is TGTGCCAGCACCCCCGGGACAGGGGAGATTGAGACCCAGTACTTC. This gives the protein CASTPGTGEIETQYF.

CDR3 in amino acids: CASSFLTGQSYEQYF. CDR3 bases: TGTGCCAGCAGCTTCCTTACGGGACAGTCCTACGAGCAGTACTTC. The J gene is TRBJ2-7, the V gene TRBV11-2, with 7 bases identical to TRBD1. V dropped 3 bases and J dropped 1; count of bases not matched to a gene: 6. This CDR3 region has 15 residues. Germline lookup yields CDR1 SGHAT and CDR2 FQNNGV. Filled out from reference TRBV11-2 and TRBJ2-7, the complete variable domain reads EAGVAQSPRYKIIEKRQSVAFWCNPISGHATLYWYQQILGQGPKLLIQFQNNGVVDDSQLPKDRFSAERLKGVDSTLKIQPAKLEDSAVYLCASSFLTGQSYEQYFGPGTRLTVT.

The chain links TRBV2 to TRBJ1-3; D remains ambiguous. The CDR3 is 14 amino acids. Germline V CDR1 and CDR2: SNHLY, FYNNEI. Trimming left V 4 bases short and J 2 bases short, with 9 bases between. Here the CDR3 reads CASSAGRTGNTIYF. The CDR3 DNA is TGTGCCAGCAGTGCGGGGAGAACTGGAAACACCATATATTTT.

CDR3 DNA: TGTGCCAGCAGCTTGTCCGAGGGGGCGCGAGCGTATGGCTACACCTTC. This gives the protein CASSLSEGARAYGYTF. This chain uses TRBV5-6 with TRBJ1-2; 7 bases map to TRBD1. V gave up 1 base and J gave up 5 bases; unmatched junction bases: 11. The CDR3 totals 16 residues. Germline loops: CDR1 SGHDT, CDR2 YYEEEE.

By its share, this clone is medium-sized. The chain carries TRBV7-8 and TRBJ2-7; a possible D gene is TRBD2 (6 bases). The germline V gene encodes CDR1 SGHVS and CDR2 FQNEAQ. V was shortened by 3 bases and J by 2 bases, with 11 bases between the two germline ends. This CDR3 spans 14 amino acids. The CDR3 protein is CASSFGSGPYEQYF. The CDR3 nucleotides are TGTGCCAGCAGCTTCGGTAGCGGACCCTACGAGCAGTACTTC.

This chain links TRBV18 with TRBJ1-1; no firm D call. The CDR3 is made up of 14 amino acids. Germline assignment: CDR1 KGHSH and CDR2 LQKENI. The ends were cut back, 2 bases at V and 2 bases at J, with 9 bases in the middle. CDR3 DNA: TGTGCCAGCTCACCAATAGGAATAAACACTGAAGCTTTCTTT. It encodes CASSPIGINTEAFF.

This chain links TRBV5-1 with TRBJ1-2; a weak D match, TRBD1 (6 bases). The CDR3 length is 20 residues. Germline values: CDR1 SGHRS, CDR2 YFSETQ. V shed 4 bases and J shed 5 bases, with 33 bases lying between them. In nucleotides, the CDR3 is TGCGCCAGCAGCATCGAGACAGGAGGAAAGGGTGTTATTAGAGTATATGGCTACACCTTC. It specifies CASSIETGGKGVIRVYGYTF.

This rearrangement joins TRBV5-6 to TRBJ2-1; 12 bases align to TRBD1. V shed 5 bases, J shed 7 bases, and the junction held 7 bases outside the gene matches. Germline values: CDR1 SGHDT, CDR2 YYEEEE. The CDR3 sequence is 15 residues long. Here the CDR3 DNA reads TGTGCCAGCAGAAACCGGGACAGGGGGCAGAATGAGCAGTTCTTC. Translation gives CASRNRDRGQNEQFF.

The V gene is TRBV5-4, the J gene TRBJ2-7; D may be TRBD2 (7 bases). The V gene's germline CDR1 is SGHNT and CDR2 YYREEE (reference sequence). The CDR3 totals 15 residues. V was shortened by 3 bases and J by 2 bases, with 15 bases between the two germline ends. The CDR3 is CASSWGGGIPYEQYF. The DNA of the CDR3 is TGTGCCAGCAGCTGGGGAGGGGGGATTCCCTACGAGCAGTACTTC.